This passage covers 7 T cell receptor beta chains from one sample sequenced in a study of blood T cell repertoires in COVID-19. The data were produced by immunoSEQ multiplex PCR, yet TCRdb's version contains in-frame clones alone and is incomplete. The table shows about 120,000 clones, with about 90% occurring only once. The sequencing input was peripheral blood. Receptors were obtained from a woman aged 60 to 75 with COVID-19, enrolled during active disease.

The chain employs TRBV3-1 (or the pseudogene TRBV3-2) and TRBJ1-4; D uncertain. Germline values: CDR1 LGHDT, CDR2 YNNKEL (reference sequence). V was clipped by 1 base and J by 12 bases, with 15 bases between them. The CDR3 runs to 14 residues. CDR3 loop: CASSQAISVRELFF. CDR3 nucleotide sequence: TGTGCCAGCAGCCAAGCGATCAGTGTGAGGGAACTGTTTTTT.

The rearrangement uses TRBV19 and TRBJ2-5; D is ambiguous. The germline V gene has CDR1 LNHDA and CDR2 SQIVND (reference sequence). The CDR3 has 11 residues. Trimming stripped 6 bases from V and 5 bases from J, with 7 bases between. The CDR3 bases are TGTGCCAGTAGCTCTGCGGAGACCCAGTACTTC. Amino acid sequence: CASSSAETQYF.

CDR3 nucleotides: TGTGCCAGCAGTTTGGGCAGGGAACAGCCCCAGCATTTT. Translating gives CASSLGREQPQHF. The chain recombines TRBV6-6 with TRBJ1-5; tentative D call: TRBD1 (5 bases). Trimming removed 4 bases from V and 7 bases from J, with 11 bases in between. The CDR3 loop spans 13 amino acids. CDR1 is MNHNY, CDR2 SVGAGI, per germline (reference sequence).

This chain uses TRBV29-1 with TRBJ1-5, with D perhaps TRBD1 (5 bases). Germline CDR1 and CDR2: SQVTM and ANQGSEA. The V end was cut by 4 bases, the J end by 3 bases, with 10 bases between. This CDR3 has 13 amino acids. The CDR3 coding sequence is TGCAGCGTTGTTCTAGGGGTCAATCAGCCCCAGCATTTT. Translated: CSVVLGVNQPQHF.

A note on this clone: Its ends do not fully match the called genes, so a read error is possible. The chain uses TRBV7-7 and TRBJ2-5; D perhaps matches TRBD1 (6 bases). CDR1 SSHAT and CDR2 FNYEAQ come from the germline V gene (reference sequence). There are 15 residues in the CDR3. CDR3 sequence (DNA): TGTGCTAGCAGCCCCCAGGGGAACCCGGGAGAGACCCAGTACTTC. It is translated as CASSPQGNPGETQYF.

The chain carries TRBV16 and TRBJ1-5, with D unresolved. V shed 0 bases and J shed 0 bases, with 9 bases lying between them. The germline V gene encodes CDR1 KGHSY and CDR2 FQNENV. The CDR3 extends over 16 amino acids. Here the CDR3 reads CASSQSGDNSNQPQHF. The CDR3 coding sequence is TGTGCCAGCAGCCAATCCGGAGATAATAGCAATCAGCCCCAGCATTTT. Variable domain in full (rest from reference TRBV16 and TRBJ1-5): GEEVAQTPKHLVRGEGQKAKLYCAPIKGHSYVFWYQQVLKNEFKFLISFQNENVFDETGMPKERFSAKCLPNSPCSLEIQATKLEDSAVYFCASSQSGDNSNQPQHFGDGTRLSIL.

The rearrangement uses TRBV6-5 and TRBJ1-2; TRBD1 agrees at 9 bases. Germline loops: CDR1 MNHEY, CDR2 SVGAGI. The CDR3 is made up of 13 amino acids. Trimming at V came to 6 bases and at J to 8 bases, leaving 7 bases not matched to a gene. The CDR3 coding sequence is TGTGCCAGCAGCCGACAGGGGGTAGGCGGCTACACCTTC. As protein: CASSRQGVGGYTF.